This record concerns one T cell receptor beta chain sequence. Its antigen is still unknown. The sample originates from a study of radiation and T cells in renal cell carcinoma. Time point denoted: blood 2 weeks post-SBRT. Documented treatment: 15 Gy SBRT to primary tumor, nephrectomy 4 weeks later. The data were produced by immunoSEQ multiplex PCR, yet TCRdb's version contains in-frame clones alone and is incomplete. The profile shows about 120,000 clones, around 81% of them singletons. General study results and limits: Without pretreatment biopsies, baseline tumor clonotype presence was undetermined.

The ends were cut back, 8 bases at V and 4 bases at J, with 6 bases in the middle. CDR1 and CDR2 (germline): MNHEY, SVGAGI. The CDR3 covers 10 residues. This rearrangement joins TRBV6-5 to TRBJ2-7; D is unclear. The clonotype comes from a man aged 45 to 65 with renal cell carcinoma. This specimen consisted of blood, obtained from a patient whose treatment included radiotherapy and nephrectomy. The DNA of the CDR3 is TGTGCCAGCTTTGGGTACGAGCAGTACTTC. Its translation is CASFGYEQYF.